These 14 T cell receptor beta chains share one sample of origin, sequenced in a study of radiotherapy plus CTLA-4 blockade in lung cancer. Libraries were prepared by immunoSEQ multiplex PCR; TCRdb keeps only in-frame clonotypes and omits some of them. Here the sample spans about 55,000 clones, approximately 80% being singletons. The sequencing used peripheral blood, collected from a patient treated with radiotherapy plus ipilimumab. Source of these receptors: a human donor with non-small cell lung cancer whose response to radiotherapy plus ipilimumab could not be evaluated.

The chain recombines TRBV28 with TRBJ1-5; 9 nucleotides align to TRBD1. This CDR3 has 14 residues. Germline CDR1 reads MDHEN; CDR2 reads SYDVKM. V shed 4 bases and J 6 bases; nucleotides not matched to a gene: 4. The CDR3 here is CASSSGQGSQPQHF. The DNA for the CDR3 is TGTGCCAGCAGTTCGGGACAGGGTAGTCAGCCCCAGCATTTT.

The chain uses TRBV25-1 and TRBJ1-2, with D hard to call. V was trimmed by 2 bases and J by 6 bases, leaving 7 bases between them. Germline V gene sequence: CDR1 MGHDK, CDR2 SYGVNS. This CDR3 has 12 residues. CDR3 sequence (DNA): TGTGCCAGCAGTGAAGGTGGGCATGGCTACACCTTC. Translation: CASSEGGHGYTF.

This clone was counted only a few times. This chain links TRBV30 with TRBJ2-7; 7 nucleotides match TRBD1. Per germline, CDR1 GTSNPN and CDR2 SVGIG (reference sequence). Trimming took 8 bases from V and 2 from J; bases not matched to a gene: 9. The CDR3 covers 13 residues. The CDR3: CALDYRGAYEQYF. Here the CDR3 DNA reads TGTGCCCTAGACTACAGGGGAGCCTACGAGCAGTACTTC.

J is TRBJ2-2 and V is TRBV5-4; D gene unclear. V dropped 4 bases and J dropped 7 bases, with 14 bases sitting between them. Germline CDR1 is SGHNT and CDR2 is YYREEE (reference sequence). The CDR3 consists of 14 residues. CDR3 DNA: TGTGCCAGCAGCCCCTGGTCCGAACACGGGGAGCTGTTTTTT. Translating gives CASSPWSEHGELFF.

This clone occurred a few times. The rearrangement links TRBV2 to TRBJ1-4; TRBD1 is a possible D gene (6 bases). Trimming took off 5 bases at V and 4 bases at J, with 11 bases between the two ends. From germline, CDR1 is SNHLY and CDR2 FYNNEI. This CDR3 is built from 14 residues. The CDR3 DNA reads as TGTGCCAGCAGTATGGGACATCTTAATGAAAAACTGTTTTTT. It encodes CASSMGHLNEKLFF.

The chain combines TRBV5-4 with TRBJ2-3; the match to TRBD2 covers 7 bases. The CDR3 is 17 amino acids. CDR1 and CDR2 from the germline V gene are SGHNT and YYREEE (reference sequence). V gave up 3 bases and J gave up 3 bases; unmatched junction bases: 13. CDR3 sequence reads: CASSSGYGGMGTDTQYF. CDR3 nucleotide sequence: TGTGCCAGCAGCTCGGGGTACGGGGGGATGGGGACAGATACGCAGTATTTT.

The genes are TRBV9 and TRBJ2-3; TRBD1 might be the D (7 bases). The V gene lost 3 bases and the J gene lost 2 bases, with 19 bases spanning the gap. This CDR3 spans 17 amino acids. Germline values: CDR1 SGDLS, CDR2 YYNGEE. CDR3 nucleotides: TGTGCCAGCAGCGCACAGGGGTATGGACTAAACACAGATACGCAGTATTTT. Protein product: CASSAQGYGLNTDTQYF.

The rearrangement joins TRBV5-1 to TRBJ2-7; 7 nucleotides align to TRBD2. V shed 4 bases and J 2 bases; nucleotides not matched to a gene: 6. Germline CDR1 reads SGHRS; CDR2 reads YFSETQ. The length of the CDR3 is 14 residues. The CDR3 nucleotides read TGCGCCAGCAGCCCCGCTGGGGGGGCCTACGAGCAGTACTTC. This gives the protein CASSPAGGAYEQYF. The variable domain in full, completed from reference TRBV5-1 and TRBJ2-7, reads KAGVTQTPRYLIKTRGQQVTLSCSPISGHRSVSWYQQTPGQGLQFLFEYFSETQRNKGNFPGRFSGRQFSNSRSEMNVSTLELGDSALYLCASSPAGGAYEQYFGPGTRLTVT.

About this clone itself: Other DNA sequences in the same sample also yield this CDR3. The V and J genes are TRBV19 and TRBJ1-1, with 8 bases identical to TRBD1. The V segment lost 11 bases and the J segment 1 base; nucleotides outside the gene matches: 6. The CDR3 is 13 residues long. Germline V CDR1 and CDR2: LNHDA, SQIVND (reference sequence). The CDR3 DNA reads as TGTGCCTCTAGGGACAGGCCGAACACTGAAGCTTTCTTT. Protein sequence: CASRDRPNTEAFF.

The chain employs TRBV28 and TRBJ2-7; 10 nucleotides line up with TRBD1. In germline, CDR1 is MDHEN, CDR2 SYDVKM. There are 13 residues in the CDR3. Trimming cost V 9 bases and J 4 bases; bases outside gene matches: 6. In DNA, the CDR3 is TGTGCCAGTTCGGGACAGGGGTTTTACGAGCAGTACTTC. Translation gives CASSGQGFYEQYF.

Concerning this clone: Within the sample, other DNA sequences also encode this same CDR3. CDR3: CASTSAGAVGELFF. The CDR3, as DNA: TGTGCCAGCACCTCAGCGGGAGCGGTCGGGGAGCTGTTTTTT. The V gene is TRBV5-6, the J gene TRBJ2-2; 8 bases match TRBD2. V shed 6 bases and J 7 bases; nucleotides not matched to a gene: 8. This CDR3 is built from 14 residues. Germline CDR1 reads SGHDT; CDR2 reads YYEEEE.

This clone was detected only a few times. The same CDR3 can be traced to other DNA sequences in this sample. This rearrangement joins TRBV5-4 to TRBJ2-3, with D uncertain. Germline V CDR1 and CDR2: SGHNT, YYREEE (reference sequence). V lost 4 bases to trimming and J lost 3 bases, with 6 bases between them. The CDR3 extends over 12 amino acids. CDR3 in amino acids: CASSPSTDTQYF. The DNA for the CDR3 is TGTGCCAGCAGCCCCTCTACAGATACGCAGTATTTT.

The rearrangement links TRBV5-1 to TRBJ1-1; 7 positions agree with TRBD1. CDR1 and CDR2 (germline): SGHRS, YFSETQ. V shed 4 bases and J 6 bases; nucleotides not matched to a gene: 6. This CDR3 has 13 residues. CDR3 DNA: TGCGCCAGCAGCCGCAGGGGGGTGGCTGAAGCTTTCTTT. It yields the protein CASSRRGVAEAFF.

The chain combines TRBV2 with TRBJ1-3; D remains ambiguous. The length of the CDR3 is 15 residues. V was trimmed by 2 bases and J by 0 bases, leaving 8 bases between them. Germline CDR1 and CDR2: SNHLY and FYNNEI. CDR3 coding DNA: TGTGCCAGCAGTGAATTGCAGGCCTCTGGAAACACCATATATTTT. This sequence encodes CASSELQASGNTIYF. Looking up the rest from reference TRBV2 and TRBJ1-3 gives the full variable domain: EPEVTQTPSHQVTQMGQEVILRCVPISNHLYFYWYRQILGQKVEFLVSFYNNEISEKSEIFDDQFSVERPDGSNFTLKIRSTKLEDSAMYFCASSELQASGNTIYFGEGSWLTVV.